Below are 20 T cell receptor beta chains sequenced from a single sample in a study of T cell changes during pregnancy in multiple sclerosis. Assay: immunoSEQ multiplex PCR; the TCRdb copy retains only in-frame clones and omits some. This sample yields under 70,000 clones, of which 91% are seen a single time; 0.4% to 0.55% belongs to the top ten. The specimen comprised CD4+ T cells from peripheral blood mononuclear cells, sampled after pregnancy. The receptor set was obtained from a female donor in good health, enrolled as a control in a pregnancy study.

The rearrangement joins TRBV6-1 to TRBJ1-2; a possible D gene is TRBD1 (5 bases). The CDR3 runs 14 residues. The V end lost 4 bases, the J end lost 0 bases, and 9 bases lay between the germline ends. Germline assignment: CDR1 MNHNS and CDR2 SASEGT. The CDR3 reads CASSATTANYGYTF. CDR3 nucleotides: TGTGCCAGCAGTGCAACGACAGCTAACTATGGCTACACCTTC.

V gene TRBV27 combines with J gene TRBJ2-1, with 7 nucleotides matching TRBD1. Germline V gene sequence: CDR1 MNHEY, CDR2 SMNVEV (reference sequence). CDR3 length: 14 residues. Trimming removed 2 bases from V and 3 bases from J; junction bases left unmatched: 1. This chain's CDR3 is CASSLGDSYNEQFF. Written as DNA, the CDR3 is TGTGCCAGCAGTTTAGGGGACAGCTACAATGAGCAGTTCTTC.

This sequence joins TRBV6-1 and TRBJ1-2; TRBD1 aligns across 7 bases. V dropped 3 bases and J dropped 5; count of bases not matched to a gene: 9. The germline V gene encodes CDR1 MNHNS and CDR2 SASEGT. This CDR3 region has 15 residues. The CDR3 here is CASSDPRDRIYGYTF. The CDR3 DNA is TGTGCCAGCAGTGACCCCCGGGACAGAATATATGGCTACACCTTC.

CDR3 sequence reads: CASSLLPDTGELFF. The CDR3 DNA reads as TGTGCCAGCAGCTTACTCCCCGACACCGGGGAGCTGTTTTTT. This chain links TRBV7-2 with TRBJ2-2; D is ambiguous. Germline V gives CDR1 SGHTA, CDR2 FQGNSA. This CDR3 comprises 14 residues. Trimming shortened V by 2 bases and J by 3 bases, and 7 bases separated the two germline ends.

The chain carries TRBV18 and TRBJ1-1; D is ambiguous. The V and J ends lost 2 bases and 0 bases respectively, with 10 bases between them. Germline lookup yields CDR1 KGHSH and CDR2 LQKENI. This CDR3 comprises 15 residues. The CDR3 DNA reads TGTGCCAGCTCACCAACTGCGATCATGAACACTGAAGCTTTCTTT. Translated: CASSPTAIMNTEAFF.

The CDR3 loop is CASNQTGGGSYEQYF. In nucleotides, the CDR3 is TGTGCCAGCAACCAAACAGGGGGCGGCTCCTACGAGCAGTACTTC. The V gene is TRBV7-3, the J gene TRBJ2-7; 9 bases agree with TRBD1. Trimming took 7 bases from V and 0 from J; bases not matched to a gene: 7. The CDR3 runs to 15 residues. Germline V CDR1 and CDR2: SGHTA, FQGTGA.

This clone was found a few times. The genes are TRBV9 and TRBJ2-2; 12 positions match TRBD2. J gave up 6 bases and V 4 bases, and 13 bases lay outside the gene matches. The CDR3 loop spans 18 amino acids. Germline CDR1 and CDR2: SGDLS and YYNGEE. In DNA, the CDR3 is TGTGCCAGCAGCTTCCTAGCGGGGGGGACCGCTTCGTCCGGGGAGCTGTTTTTT. This translates into CASSFLAGGTASSGELFF. Filled out from reference TRBV9 and TRBJ2-2, the complete variable domain reads DSGVTQTPKHLITATGQRVTLRCSPRSGDLSVYWYQQSLDQGLQFLIQYYNGEERAKGNILERFSAQQFPDLHSELNLSSLELGDSALYFCASSFLAGGTASSGELFFGEGSRLTVL.

The chain links TRBV11-3 to TRBJ2-1; 11 nucleotides match TRBD2. The CDR3 runs to 13 residues. From germline, CDR1 is SGHNT and CDR2 YENEEA. Losses at the gene ends were 9 bases for V and 7 bases for J; bases not matched to a gene: 5. CDR3 residues: CASEGLAVNEQFF. Written as DNA, the CDR3 is TGTGCCAGTGAGGGACTAGCGGTAAATGAGCAGTTCTTC. The full variable domain, its missing parts supplied by reference TRBV11-3 and TRBJ2-1, is EAGVVQSPRYKIIEKKQPVAFWCNPISGHNTLYWYLQNLGQGPELLIRYENEEAVDDSQLPKDRFSAERLKGVDSTLKIQPAELGDSAVYLCASEGLAVNEQFFGPGTRLTVL.

This clone was picked up a small number of times. This rearrangement joins TRBV5-1 to TRBJ1-1, with D unresolved. The V gene's germline CDR1 is SGHRS and CDR2 YFSETQ. V dropped 4 bases and J dropped 3 bases, with 10 bases sitting between them. This CDR3 comprises 13 residues. Here the CDR3 DNA reads TGCGCCAGCAGCGTTCTGAGGGACACTGAAGCTTTCTTT. It yields the protein CASSVLRDTEAFF.

This clone was recorded a few times. This chain uses TRBV2 with TRBJ1-1, with TRBD1 matching over 7 bases. V was clipped by 6 bases and J by 1 base; unmatched bases: 5. Germline V gene lookup returns CDR1 SNHLY and CDR2 FYNNEI. CDR3 length: 14 amino acids. CDR3 DNA sequence: TGTGCCAGCAGCGGACAGGTTGGGAACACTGAAGCTTTCTTT. Translating gives CASSGQVGNTEAFF.

The chain links TRBV30 to TRBJ1-5; D perhaps matches TRBD1 (5 bases). Germline CDR1 reads GTSNPN; CDR2 reads SVGIG (reference sequence). The germline V and J ends were trimmed by 2 bases and 4 bases, with 9 bases remaining between them. This CDR3 has 13 residues. Written as DNA, the CDR3 is TGTGCCTGGAGTAGGGGCCCTAATCAGCCCCAGCATTTT. Translating gives CAWSRGPNQPQHF.

The chain carries TRBV5-8 and TRBJ1-3; 7 positions match TRBD1. The germline gives CDR1 SGHTS, CDR2 YDEGEE. After removal of 4 bases from V and 3 bases from J, the junction contained 10 bases not matched to a gene. CDR3 length: 16 amino acids. CDR3 DNA sequence: TGTGCCAGCAGCCTCCGTCTAGGGGGCTTTGGAAACACCATATATTTT. Its protein product is CASSLRLGGFGNTIYF.

This chain joins TRBV30 and TRBJ1-1; no definite D call. Germline CDR1 reads GTSNPN; CDR2 reads SVGIG (reference sequence). This CDR3 is built from 14 residues. V shed 3 bases and J shed 0 bases, with 11 bases lying between them. The DNA of the CDR3 is TGTGCCTGGAGAGAAAACCCGGTGAACACTGAAGCTTTCTTT. Translating it yields CAWRENPVNTEAFF.

As concerns this clone: A junction end diverges from the germline sequence, so it may reflect a read error. The V call is TRBV19, the J call TRBJ1-4, with D tentatively TRBD1 (5 bases). Germline-derived CDR1 and CDR2 are LNHDA and SQIVND (reference sequence). The CDR3 extends over 16 amino acids. CDR3 coding DNA: TGTGCCAGCAGTACGGCCAGGGCGTGGGCTAATGAAAAACTGTTTTTT. This gives the protein CASSTARAWANEKLFF.

V gene TRBV4-3 combines with J gene TRBJ1-1, with TRBD1 matching over 9 bases. This CDR3 contains 14 residues. V trimming: 4 bases; J trimming: 4 bases; junction bases outside the gene matches: 4. CDR1 and CDR2 (germline): LGHNA, YSLEER. The DNA for the CDR3 is TGCGCCAGCAGCCTATCGACAGGGGGCACTGAAGCTTTCTTT. It is translated as CASSLSTGGTEAFF.

The chain joins TRBV4-3 to TRBJ2-3; D may be TRBD2 (5 bases). The CDR3 consists of 14 residues. From germline, CDR1 is LGHNA and CDR2 YSLEER. V was trimmed by 6 bases and J by 0 bases, leaving 10 bases between them. The CDR3 reads CASRDWVSTDTQYF. The DNA of the CDR3 is TGCGCCAGCAGGGACTGGGTTAGCACAGATACGCAGTATTTT.

The chain couples TRBV12-2 to TRBJ1-6; the table's D call TRBD1 went unverified against the DNA. TRBV12-2 is tagged as a pseudogene. This CDR3 comprises 17 residues. The CDR3 reads CASRLRWTRQGNSPLHF. DNA of the CDR3: TGTGCAAGTCGCTTAAGGTGGACCCGACAGGGTAATTCACCCCTCCACTTT.

The chain uses TRBV30 and TRBJ1-4; D gene unclear. V gave up 2 bases and J gave up 0 bases, with 16 bases separating them. This CDR3 comprises 17 residues. CDR1 GTSNPN and CDR2 SVGIG come from the germline V gene (reference sequence). CDR3 DNA sequence: TGTGCCTGGAGTCATCCACCCTATAGAACAACTAATGAAAAACTGTTTTTT. It specifies CAWSHPPYRTTNEKLFF.

The genes are TRBV29-1 and TRBJ2-3; a possible D gene is TRBD1 (5 bases). The CDR3 sequence is 12 residues long. Trimming removed 7 bases from V and 2 bases from J, with 10 bases in between. Germline CDR1 is SQVTM and CDR2 is ANQGSEA. The CDR3 loop reads CSGSDNTDTQYF. The CDR3 coding sequence is TGCAGCGGATCGGACAACACAGATACGCAGTATTTT.

This rearrangement joins TRBV15 to TRBJ1-2, with a weak D call TRBD1 (6 bases). The length of the CDR3 is 15 residues. The germline V and J ends were trimmed by 0 bases and 5 bases, with 13 bases remaining between them. The germline V gene encodes CDR1 LNHNV and CDR2 YYDKDF (reference sequence). The CDR3 sequence: CATSRDQGMGYGYTF. The CDR3 coding sequence is TGTGCCACCAGCAGAGATCAGGGGATGGGGTATGGCTACACCTTC.